Each of the 4 T cell receptor beta chains below was sequenced from the same sample in a study of T cells in Graves' hyperthyroidism and ophthalmopathy. Amplification of TCR beta CDR3 regions was performed using RNA transcripts as template. The TCR CDR3 was amplified in a first-round RT-PCR using the HTBI primer set. TCRdb ran MiXCR on the multiplex PCR reads and lists one entry per CDR3 protein. The sample holds 250,000 or so distinct CDR3 sequences; just over 14% are singletons and the top ten take about 14%. Sequencing was performed on blood. These receptors were taken from a middle-aged woman with Graves' hyperthyroidism that later progressed to Graves' ophthalmopathy.

The sample holds many counts of this clonotype. The genes are TRBV19 and TRBJ1-1, with D possibly TRBD1 on 5 matching bases. The CDR3 has 15 amino acids. Trimming took 9 bases from V and 7 from J, leaving 24 bases between them. Germline-derived CDR1 and CDR2 are LNHDA and SQIVND (reference sequence). CDR3 residues: CASRAGGGSLGEAFF. The CDR3 coding sequence is TGTGCCAGCCGAGCGGGCGGGGGAAGTCTCGGTGAAGCTTTCTTT.

There are many counts of this clonotype. V and J are TRBV28 and TRBJ1-1; no reliable D call. Germline lookup yields CDR1 MDHEN and CDR2 SYDVKM. V lost 6 bases, J lost 3 bases, and 8 bases lay in between. The CDR3 totals 12 residues. This chain's CDR3 is CASSLGYTEAFF. CDR3 DNA: TGTGCCAGCAGCTTAGGATACACTGAAGCTTTCTTT.

The chain is built from TRBV10-2 and TRBJ2-2; D possibly corresponds to TRBD2 (5 bases). The CDR3 extends over 14 amino acids. V was pared by 4 bases and J by 3 bases, with 9 bases between. The germline CDR1 and CDR2 sequences are WSHSY and SAAADI. The CDR3 nucleotides read TGCGCCAGCAGTGCTACACTAGACACCGGGGAGCTGTTTTTT. Translated: CASSATLDTGELFF.

With regard to this clonotype: The junction and the germline gene differ at one end; a read error may be behind it. The chain employs TRBV2 and TRBJ1-4, with a possible D match to TRBD1 (5 bases). The CDR3 is made up of 13 amino acids. Germline-derived CDR1 and CDR2 are SNHLY and FYNNEI. Written as DNA, the CDR3 is TGTGTCAGCAGGAAGGGGCTTAATGAAAAACTGTTTTTT. Its protein product is CVSRKGLNEKLFF. Filled out from reference TRBV2 and TRBJ1-4, the complete variable domain reads EPEVTQTPSHQVTQMGQEVILRCVPISNHLYFYWYRQILGQKVEFLVSFYNNEISEKSEIFDDQFSVERPDGSNFTLKIRSTKLEDSAMYFCVSRKGLNEKLFFGSGTQLSVL.